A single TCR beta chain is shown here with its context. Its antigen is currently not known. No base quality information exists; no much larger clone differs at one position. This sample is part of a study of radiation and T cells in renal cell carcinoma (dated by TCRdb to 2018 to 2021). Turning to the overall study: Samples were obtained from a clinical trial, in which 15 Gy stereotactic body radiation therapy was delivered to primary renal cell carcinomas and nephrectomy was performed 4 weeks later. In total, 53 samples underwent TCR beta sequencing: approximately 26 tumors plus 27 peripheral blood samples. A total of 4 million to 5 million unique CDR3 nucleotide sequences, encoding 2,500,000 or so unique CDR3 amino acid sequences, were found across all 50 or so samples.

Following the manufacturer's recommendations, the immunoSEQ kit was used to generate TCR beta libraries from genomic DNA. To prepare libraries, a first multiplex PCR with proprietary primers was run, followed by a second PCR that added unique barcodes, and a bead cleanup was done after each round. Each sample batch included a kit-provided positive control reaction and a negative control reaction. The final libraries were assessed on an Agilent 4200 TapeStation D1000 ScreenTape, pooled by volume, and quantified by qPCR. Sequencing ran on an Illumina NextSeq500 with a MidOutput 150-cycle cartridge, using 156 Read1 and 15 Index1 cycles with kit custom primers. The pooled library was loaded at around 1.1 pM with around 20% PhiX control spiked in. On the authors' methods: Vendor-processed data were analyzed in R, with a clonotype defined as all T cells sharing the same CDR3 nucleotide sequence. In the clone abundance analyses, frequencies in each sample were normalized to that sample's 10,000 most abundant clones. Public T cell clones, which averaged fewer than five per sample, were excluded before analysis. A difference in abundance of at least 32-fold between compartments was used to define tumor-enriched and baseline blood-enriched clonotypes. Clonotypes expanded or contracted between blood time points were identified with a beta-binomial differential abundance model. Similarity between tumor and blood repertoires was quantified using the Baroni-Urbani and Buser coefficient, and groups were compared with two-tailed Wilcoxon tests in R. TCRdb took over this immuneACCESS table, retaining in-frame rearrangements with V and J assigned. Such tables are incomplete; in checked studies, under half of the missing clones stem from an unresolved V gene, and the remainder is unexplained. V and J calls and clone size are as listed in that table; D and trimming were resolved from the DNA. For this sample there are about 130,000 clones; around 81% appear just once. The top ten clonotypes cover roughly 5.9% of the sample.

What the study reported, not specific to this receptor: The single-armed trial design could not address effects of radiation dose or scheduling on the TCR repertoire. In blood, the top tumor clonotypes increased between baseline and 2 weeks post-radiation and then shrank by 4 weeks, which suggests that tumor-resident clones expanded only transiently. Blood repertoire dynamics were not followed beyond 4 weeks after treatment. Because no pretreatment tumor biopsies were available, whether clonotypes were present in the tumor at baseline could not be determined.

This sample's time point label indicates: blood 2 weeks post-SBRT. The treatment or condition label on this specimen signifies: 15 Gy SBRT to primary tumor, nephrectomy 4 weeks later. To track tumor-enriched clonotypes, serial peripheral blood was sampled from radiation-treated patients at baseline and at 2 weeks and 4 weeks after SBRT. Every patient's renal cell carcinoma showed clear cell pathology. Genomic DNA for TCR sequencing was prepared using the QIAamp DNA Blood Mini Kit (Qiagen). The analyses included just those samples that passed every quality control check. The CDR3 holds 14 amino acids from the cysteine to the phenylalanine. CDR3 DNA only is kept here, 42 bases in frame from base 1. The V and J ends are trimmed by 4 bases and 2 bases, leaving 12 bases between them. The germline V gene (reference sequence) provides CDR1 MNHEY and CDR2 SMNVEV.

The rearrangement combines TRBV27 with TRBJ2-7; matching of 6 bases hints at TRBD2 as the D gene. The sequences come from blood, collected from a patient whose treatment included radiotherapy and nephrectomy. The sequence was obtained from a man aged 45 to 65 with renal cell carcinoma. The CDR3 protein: CASSSGGSAYEQYF. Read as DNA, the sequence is TGTGCCAGCAGTTCCGGGGGAAGCGCCTACGAGCAGTACTTC.